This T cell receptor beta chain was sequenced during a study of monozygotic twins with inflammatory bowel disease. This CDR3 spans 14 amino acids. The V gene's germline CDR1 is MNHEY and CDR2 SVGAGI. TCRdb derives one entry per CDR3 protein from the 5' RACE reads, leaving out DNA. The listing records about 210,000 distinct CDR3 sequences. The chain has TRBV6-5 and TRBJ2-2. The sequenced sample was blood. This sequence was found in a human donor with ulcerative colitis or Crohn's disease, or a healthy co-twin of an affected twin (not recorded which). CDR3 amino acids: CASSYSGNTGELFF.